The clone carrying this T cell receptor beta chain was detected only once. Assay used: immunoSEQ multiplex PCR; TCRdb lists only in-frame clones, some missing. The table has about 2.1 million clones, just over 90% seen once. The data were taken from a study of shared clonotypes between healthy human individuals. Naive CD8 populations comprised CD45RO-negative cells positively selected for CCR7, excluding terminally differentiated effector memory CD45RA+ cells. What was sequenced was naive CD8+ T cells from PBMCs. This clonotype was obtained from a man between 18 and 35 years old in good health. Some clones in this sample may be carry-over from other donors' samples.

CDR3 nucleotides: TGTGCCAGTAGTACCTCTCCGAGACTATATAGCAATCAGCCCCAGCATTTT. This encodes CASSTSPRLYSNQPQHF. V is TRBV19 and J is TRBJ1-5, with D uncertain. The germline V and J ends were trimmed by 4 bases and 0 bases, with 16 bases remaining between them. The CDR3 runs 17 residues. The germline gives CDR1 LNHDA, CDR2 SQIVND (reference sequence). The whole variable domain, filled in from reference TRBV19 and TRBJ1-5, reads DGGITQSPKYLFRKEGQNVTLSCEQNLNHDAMYWYRQDPGQGLRLIYYSQIVNDFQKGDIAEGYSVSREKKESFPLTVTSAQKNPTAFYLCASSTSPRLYSNQPQHFGDGTRLSIL.